These 24 T cell receptor beta chains were all obtained from the same sample, sequenced in a study of vaccination effects on CD4 cells after COVID-19. ViraFEST expansion of antigen-specific CD4+ T cells with viral peptide pools preceded sequencing. Having been cultured for 10 days, the cells underwent CD4+ T cell isolation. All participants had two doses of either the BNT162b2 or mRNA-1273 vaccine. Antigens of these TCRs are unknown. Data came from immunoSEQ multiplex PCR; TCRdb stores just in-frame clones and leaves some out. The data hold roughly 70,000 clones, with 74% observed a single time. The specimen was CD4+ T cells from PBMCs cultured with HCoV-229E spike peptides, collected after COVID-19 vaccination. These receptor sequences come from a human donor who received a COVID-19 vaccine.

The genes are TRBV28 and TRBJ1-2, with 12 bases identical to TRBD1. Trimming removed 5 bases from V and 8 bases from J; junction bases left unmatched: 15. The CDR3 runs to 17 residues. Germline V gene sequence: CDR1 MDHEN, CDR2 SYDVKM. DNA of the CDR3: TGTGCCAGCAGTCCCAGGGACAGGGGGCGAATCGGTCGGGGCTACACCTTC. Amino acid sequence: CASSPRDRGRIGRGYTF.

This clone came up a few times. This chain links TRBV10-2 with TRBJ1-5; TRBD1 might be the D (5 bases). This CDR3 spans 13 amino acids. Per germline, CDR1 WSHSY and CDR2 SAAADI. V lost 5 bases to trimming and J lost 0 bases, with 5 bases between them. CDR3 nucleotide sequence: TGCGCCAGCAGTAGGGGTAGCAATCAGCCCCAGCATTTT. Translation: CASSRGSNQPQHF.

V is TRBV3-1 (or the pseudogene TRBV3-2) and J is TRBJ2-5, with D possibly matching TRBD1 (6 bases). V was shortened by 4 bases and J by 4 bases, with 10 bases between the two germline ends. The CDR3 totals 13 residues. Germline V gene lookup returns CDR1 LGHDT and CDR2 YNNKEL (reference sequence). As DNA, the CDR3 is TGTGCCAGCAGCCCCAGGGGCGCAGAGACCCAGTACTTC. Amino acids: CASSPRGAETQYF.

The rearrangement uses TRBV6-5 and TRBJ1-6, with D perhaps matching TRBD1 (6 bases). Trimming pared 6 bases from V and 7 bases from J, leaving 10 bases between. Germline assignment: CDR1 MNHEY and CDR2 SVGAGI. The CDR3 covers 13 residues. The CDR3 region has the DNA TGTGCCAGCAGAAAAACAGGGAATTCACCCCTCCACTTT. Its translation: CASRKTGNSPLHF.

This sequence joins TRBV6-5 and TRBJ1-5; D call uncertain. The V and J ends lost 2 bases and 6 bases respectively, with 5 bases between them. Germline V gene data show CDR1 as MNHEY and CDR2 as SVGAGI. This CDR3 region has 12 residues. The CDR3 protein is CASSYMTQPQHF. CDR3 DNA sequence: TGTGCCAGCAGTTACATGACTCAGCCCCAGCATTTT.

This chain connects TRBV7-8 to TRBJ2-6; possible D gene TRBD2, 5 bases. With 2 bases removed from V and 4 bases from J, the gap between germline ends came to 15 bases. This CDR3 spans 17 amino acids. Germline V gene sequence: CDR1 SGHVS, CDR2 FQNEAQ. Written as DNA, the CDR3 is TGTGCCAGCAGCTTACGGGGTCGGGCGGCCGGGGCCAACGTCCTGACTTTC. Protein sequence: CASSLRGRAAGANVLTF.

This chain joins TRBV19 and TRBJ2-2; 7 nucleotides agree with TRBD1. V lost 6 bases, J lost 0 bases, and 13 bases stayed unmatched. The V gene's germline CDR1 is LNHDA and CDR2 SQIVND (reference sequence). CDR3 size: 18 residues. The chain's CDR3 is CASRGRTGEPPNTGELFF. The CDR3 nucleotides are TGTGCCAGTAGAGGACGTACAGGGGAACCCCCGAACACCGGGGAGCTGTTTTTT.

The chain carries TRBV25-1 and TRBJ2-2; 10 bases line up with TRBD2. Germline CDR1 is MGHDK and CDR2 is SYGVNS. This CDR3 comprises 14 residues. J gave up 4 bases and V 9 bases, and 5 bases lay outside the gene matches. The CDR3 region is CASKRGGPTGELFF. CDR3 nucleotide sequence: TGTGCCAGTAAGCGGGGGGGCCCCACCGGGGAGCTGTTTTTT.

This sequence joins TRBV24-1 and TRBJ2-3, with D possibly matching TRBD2 (7 bases). The V gene's germline CDR1 is KGHDR and CDR2 SFDVKD. This CDR3 has 15 amino acids. V shed 5 bases and J shed 5 bases, with 16 bases lying between them. The CDR3, as DNA: TGTGCCACCAGTGTAGGGGGGGCTCAAGGAGATACGCAGTATTTT. As protein: CATSVGGAQGDTQYF.

This sequence joins TRBV6-2 or TRBV6-3 and TRBJ1-5; 7 bases fit TRBD1. This CDR3 spans 15 amino acids. V was pared by 5 bases and J by 6 bases, with 10 bases of the junction left unmatched. CDR1 and CDR2 from the germline V gene are MNHEY and SVGEGT. The CDR3 sequence: CASSPAPGGSQPQHF. The CDR3 bases are TGTGCCAGCAGTCCAGCTCCAGGGGGATCTCAGCCCCAGCATTTT.

V gene TRBV18 combines with J gene TRBJ1-1; D is perhaps TRBD1 (6 bases). This CDR3 comprises 18 residues. Germline values: CDR1 KGHSH, CDR2 LQKENI. V lost 1 base and J 4 bases, leaving 22 bases between the germline ends. The CDR3, as DNA: TGTGCCAGCTCACCACAGGGCGGGACATTCCTACCGTTCACTGAAGCTTTCTTT. It specifies CASSPQGGTFLPFTEAFF.

V is TRBV12-3 or TRBV12-4 and J is TRBJ1-2; D might be TRBD1 (6 bases). CDR3 size: 13 residues. The V end was cut by 3 bases, the J end by 5 bases, with 10 bases between. Here the CDR3 reads CASSLWGQYGYTF. CDR3 bases: TGTGCCAGCAGTTTGTGGGGGCAGTATGGCTACACCTTC.

This sequence joins TRBV5-5 and TRBJ1-3; D remains ambiguous. V was cut by 0 bases and J by 4 bases, with 17 bases left in between. The CDR3 length is 17 residues. Germline CDR1 and CDR2: SGHKS and YYEKEE (reference sequence). CDR3 residues: CASSLDGVVLGGNTIYF. As DNA, the CDR3 is TGTGCCAGCAGCTTGGACGGAGTGGTTCTCGGCGGAAACACCATATATTTT.

This chain connects TRBV21-1 to TRBJ1-4; TRBD1, the table's D call, was not compared with the DNA. TRBV21-1 is annotated as a pseudogene. CDR3 length equals 13 residues. CDR3 region: CASSKRQDEKLFF. For the CDR3, the DNA is TGTGCCAGCAGCAAAAGGCAGGATGAAAAACTGTTTTTT.

There are a few counts of this clone. The genes are TRBV18 and TRBJ1-5; possible D gene TRBD1, 6 bases. Germline-derived CDR1 and CDR2 are KGHSH and LQKENI. V lost 6 bases, J lost 2 bases, and 8 bases lay in between. There are 13 residues in the CDR3. This CDR3 reads CASSRTGNQPQHF. The CDR3 DNA reads as TGTGCCAGCTCCCGGACAGGCAATCAGCCCCAGCATTTT.

The chain joins TRBV19 to TRBJ1-4; 7 nucleotides align to TRBD1. CDR1 and CDR2 (germline): LNHDA, SQIVND (reference sequence). The CDR3 sequence is 14 residues long. The J segment lost 5 bases and the V segment lost 5 bases, leaving 5 bases of the junction unmatched. This CDR3 reads CASSSGTVNEKLFF. The CDR3 coding sequence is TGTGCCAGTAGTTCCGGGACAGTCAATGAAAAACTGTTTTTT.

Note on this clone: A read error may produce the germline difference seen at one junction end. The CDR3 reads CASSVRQGTQYF. The CDR3 bases are TGTGCCAGTTCGGTACGTCAAGGGACCCAGTACTTC. The V and J genes are TRBV19 and TRBJ2-5; D unclear. Germline V gene data show CDR1 as LNHDA and CDR2 as SQIVND (reference sequence). The CDR3 is 12 amino acids.

The chain is built from TRBV29-1 and TRBJ2-1; 8 bases agree with TRBD1. V gave up 5 bases and J gave up 6 bases; unmatched junction bases: 12. Germline V gene sequence: CDR1 SQVTM, CDR2 ANQGSEA. The CDR3 consists of 15 residues. The CDR3 protein is CSVTLFQGASNEQFF. The CDR3 DNA follows: TGCAGCGTTACTTTATTTCAGGGGGCCTCCAATGAGCAGTTCTTC.

This clone has more than one count but fewer than ten. The V call is TRBV19, the J call TRBJ2-7, with a weak D call TRBD2 (5 bases). V shed 9 bases and J shed 3 bases, with 12 bases lying between them. From germline, CDR1 is LNHDA and CDR2 SQIVND (reference sequence). The CDR3 covers 12 residues. DNA for the CDR3: TGTGCCAGGAAAGAGGGAGACTACGAGCAGTACGTC. It yields the protein CARKEGDYEQYV.

V gene TRBV7-3 combines with J gene TRBJ2-2; a weak D match, TRBD2 (6 bases). V was pared by 1 base and J by 0 bases, with 6 bases between. The CDR3 runs 15 residues. The germline V gene has CDR1 SGHTA and CDR2 FQGTGA. CDR3: CASSLSGANTGELFF. The CDR3 DNA reads TGTGCCAGCAGCTTAAGCGGGGCGAACACCGGGGAGCTGTTTTTT.

The chain couples TRBV5-1 to TRBJ1-1; 7 bases map to TRBD1. This CDR3 is 15 amino acids long. Losses at the gene ends were 4 bases for V and 8 bases for J; bases not matched to a gene: 14. Per germline, CDR1 SGHRS and CDR2 YFSETQ. CDR3 in DNA: TGCGCCAGCAGCCTCGGCAGGGTACAGGGGTACGAAGCTTTCTTT. Translated, it gives CASSLGRVQGYEAFF.

The rearrangement uses TRBV5-1 and TRBJ1-4; 9 bases are shared with TRBD1. After removal of 1 base from V and 5 bases from J, the junction contained 3 bases not matched to a gene. Germline V gene lookup returns CDR1 SGHRS and CDR2 YFSETQ. The CDR3 is 15 residues long. The CDR3 nucleotides are TGCGCCAGCAGCTTGACAGGGGGCTGGAATGAAAAACTGTTTTTT. It specifies CASSLTGGWNEKLFF.

The chain couples TRBV4-3 to TRBJ2-1; TRBD2 matches at 10 bases. With V trimmed by 1 base and J by 8 bases, 14 bases remained unmatched. Germline assignment: CDR1 LGHNA and CDR2 YSLEER. The CDR3 is 18 amino acids. The CDR3 is CASSQVRVSGGKRDEQFF. CDR3 bases: TGCGCCAGCAGCCAAGTAAGAGTTAGCGGGGGGAAGCGGGATGAGCAGTTCTTC.

J is TRBJ2-6 and V is TRBV27; D unresolved. The CDR3 sequence is 13 residues long. Trimming shortened V by 3 bases and J by 4 bases, and 4 bases separated the two germline ends. From germline, CDR1 is MNHEY and CDR2 SMNVEV (reference sequence). The CDR3 spells CASSFRGANVLTF. The CDR3 region has the DNA TGTGCCAGCAGTTTTCGGGGGGCCAACGTCCTGACTTTC.